This record covers a single TCR beta chain. Its cognate antigen has yet to be identified. From each donor, a roughly 2.7 ml peripheral blood sample was collected into PAXgene tubes and kept at -80 degrees C. Total RNA was isolated from whole blood with the PAXgene blood miRNA kit on an automated QIAcube, without T cell sorting. Peripheral blood from monozygotic twin pairs, either concordant or discordant for inflammatory bowel disease, underwent deep TCRalpha and TCRbeta repertoire profiling that used unique molecular barcoding. For every twin pair, smoking habits were documented, and each individual was categorised as a current, former or never smoker. The germline V gene gives CDR1 as ENHRY and CDR2 as SYGVKD. The CDR3, from cysteine to phenylalanine, totals 12 residues. The record lacks a DNA sequence. To prepare the library, 5' RACE was applied. Preparation of each TCR library used about 3,200 ng of total RNA. For each sample, cDNA was synthesized in eight separate reactions using SMARTScribe reverse transcriptase. Unique molecular identifiers containing a 6-nucleotide sample barcode were introduced through template switching during cDNA synthesis. Amplification of TCRalpha and TCRbeta cDNA involved two nested PCRs of about 15 and 9 cycles, and each PCR was followed by bead purification. Before amplification, cDNA was treated with uracil DNA-glycosylase and purified using the QIAquick PCR purification kit. The second PCR added Illumina TruSeq-compatible adapters along with sample-specific barcodes. TapeStation and Qubit were used to check library quality and concentration, and around 4.7 ng of each library was pooled. Sequencing of pooled libraries was carried out on an Illumina HiSeq2500 single-index Rapid Run using 2 x 100 bp reads and custom sequencing primers. The study's processing was this. PCR and sequencing errors were corrected by UMI-based consensus assembly using MiGEC version 1.2.6. V(D)J alignment, clonotype assembly and CDR3 extraction were performed with MiXCR version 2.1.1. To normalise gene usage, clonotype sharing and MAIT/NKT TCR abundance, the analysis used the top 1000, 10 000 and 20 000 clonotypes per sample. After downsampling to 27 000 UMIs, diversity was calculated as the inverse Simpson index using the vegan R package. Paired Mann-Whitney U tests were applied to discordant twin pairs, and Benjamini-Hochberg correction was used for multiple testing. Following TCRdb reprocessing, every CDR3 protein sequence forms one entry, and DNA is not provided. TCRdb's processing, not the authors', yielded these V and J calls. This sample's clone table shows around 410,000 distinct CDR3 sequences. In total, the top ten clones hold around 2.3% of the sample.

The data were taken from a study of monozygotic twins with inflammatory bowel disease (dated by TCRdb to the late 2010s). A note on the overall study: The complete study included roughly 30 monozygotic twin pairs: 19 IBD-discordant Danish pairs and nine German pairs, of which four were IBD-concordant and five were IBD-discordant. Each individual had, on average, about 151 000 unique TCRalpha sequences and 181 000 unique TCRbeta sequences available for analysis. The search for disease-associated traits relied mainly on comparing IBD patients with their genetically identical healthy co-twins within discordant pairs. Overall study outcomes, separate from this receptor: The analysis was unable to tell different T cell subtypes apart. Because patients received different immunosuppressive treatments, the repertoires may have picked up extra background noise and variability between individuals. Compared with healthy twins, IBD patients had fewer clonotypes in common with other individuals, a difference most pronounced in patients showing signs of disease activity. Repertoire similarity did not differ between concordant and discordant twins, possibly due to limited statistical power. Measured by the inverse Simpson index, TCRbeta repertoire diversity was lower in IBD patients than in their healthy co-twins. No single strong signal or clonotype linked to IBD turned up in the results, so the idea that one exists was not supported.

Sequencing was performed on blood. The clonotype comes from a human donor with ulcerative colitis or Crohn's disease, or a healthy co-twin of an affected twin (not recorded which). The chain was built from TRBV10-3 and TRBJ2-7. For the CDR3, the sequence is CAFRDDSYEQYF.